The present T cell receptor beta chain was sequenced within a study of blood T cell repertoires in COVID-19. This CDR3 contains 15 residues. The V gene lost 3 bases and the J gene lost 0 bases, with 9 bases spanning the gap. In germline, CDR1 is SGHTA, CDR2 FQGNSA. Original data processing: Counts of nucleated cells, estimated from reference gene primer amplification, were obtained. Sequencing used immunoSEQ multiplex PCR; TCRdb keeps in-frame clones, though not all of them. That table is the source of V, J and clone size, and D and trimming were worked out from the DNA. The data contain around 160,000 clones, approximately 83% of them singletons.

The receptor's source is a woman in her sixties with COVID-19, enrolled during active disease. This chain joins TRBV7-2 and TRBJ1-3, with D uncertain. Sequences were obtained from peripheral blood. For the CDR3, the DNA is TGTGCCAGCAGCTTCGAGGGCTACTCTGGAAACACCATATATTTT. Translated, it gives CASSFEGYSGNTIYF. The full variable domain, in which reference TRBV7-2 and TRBJ1-3 provide the parts outside the CDR3, is GAGVSQSPSNKVTEKGKDVELRCDPISGHTALYWYRQSLGQGLEFLIYFQGNSAPDKSGLPSDRFSAERTGGSVSTLTIQRTQQEDSAVYLCASSFEGYSGNTIYFGEGSWLTVV.